This TCR beta chain was recovered during a study of T cell changes during pregnancy in multiple sclerosis. The germline gives CDR1 MDHEN, CDR2 SYDVKM. V dropped 4 bases and J dropped 2; count of bases not matched to a gene: 12. The CDR3 consists of 18 residues. This clone was seen only once. This table comes from immunoSEQ multiplex PCR, and its TCRdb copy is limited to in-frame clones, with some not included. The table includes 83,000 or so clones, 94% detected once. This TCR derives from a female donor in good health, enrolled as a control in a pregnancy study. The gene calls are TRBV28 and TRBJ1-4, with TRBD1 matching over 8 bases. The sample in question was peripheral blood, obtained after pregnancy. The CDR3 is CASSSTAGRGLTNEKLFF. Here the CDR3 DNA reads TGTGCCAGCAGTTCTACGGCGGGCAGGGGGCTGACTAATGAAAAACTGTTTTTT.